The clone carrying this T cell receptor (beta chain) is termed medium-sized (0.01 to 0.1%). The target antigen is unknown. The entry originates in a study of metastatic and nonmetastatic thyroid tumors. Whole-study context: Comparative analysis of repertoires was undertaken across blood and tumor or nodule tissue obtained from malignant and benign thyroid patients.

Germline V gene sequence: CDR1 MNHNS, CDR2 SASEGT. V gave up 4 bases and J gave up 2 bases, with 11 bases separating them. The CDR3 contains 14 residues. All patients were treatment-naive before thyroid surgery. Study-wide findings and caveats: In blood and tumor, TCR beta diversity was reportedly significantly higher in malignant thyroid tumors than in benign nodules.

The authors' processing: Across clinicopathological groups, CDR3 differences served as the basis for building a distant-metastasis classifier for papillary thyroid cancer. TCRdb re-called the PCR reads via MiXCR. The V and J calls were determined by TCRdb, not by the authors. The repertoire consists of approximately 7,600 clones, with roughly 37% occurring once and the leading ten covering roughly two fifths. This chain connects TRBV6-1 to TRBJ1-2, with a tentative D call TRBD1 (5 bases). This TCR was recovered from a female donor with papillary thyroid cancer or a benign thyroid nodule (not recorded which). Some clones in this sample may be carry-over from other donors' samples. Sequenced: tumor tissue. CDR3 sequence reads: CASSAGTVNYGYTF. CDR3 DNA: TGTGCCAGCAGTGCCGGGACGGTGAACTATGGCTACACCTTC.